This TCR beta chain was captured in a study of blood T cell repertoires in COVID-19. In the study overall: In each case, the material was cDNA or gDNA derived from T cells, B-cell-depleted T cells, or PBMCs.

Original processing notes: Estimates of nucleated cell counts were drawn from the amplification of reference gene primers. Assay: immunoSEQ multiplex PCR; the TCRdb copy retains only in-frame clones and omits some. The V and J calls and clone size were taken over from that table, and D and trimming were inferred from the DNA. The sample yields 300,000 or so clones, around 89% seen once. The V gene's germline CDR1 is MDHEN and CDR2 SYDVKM. The CDR3 has 15 residues. The V end was cut by 7 bases, the J end by 0 bases, with 10 bases between. The sample taken for sequencing was peripheral blood. This rearrangement joins TRBV28 to TRBJ2-6; D uncertain. The sequence came from a woman aged 35 to 49 with acute or convalescent COVID-19. In nucleotides, the CDR3 is TGTGCCAGCACCCCACCGGGCTCTGGGGCCAACGTCCTGACTTTC. Its translation is CASTPPGSGANVLTF.